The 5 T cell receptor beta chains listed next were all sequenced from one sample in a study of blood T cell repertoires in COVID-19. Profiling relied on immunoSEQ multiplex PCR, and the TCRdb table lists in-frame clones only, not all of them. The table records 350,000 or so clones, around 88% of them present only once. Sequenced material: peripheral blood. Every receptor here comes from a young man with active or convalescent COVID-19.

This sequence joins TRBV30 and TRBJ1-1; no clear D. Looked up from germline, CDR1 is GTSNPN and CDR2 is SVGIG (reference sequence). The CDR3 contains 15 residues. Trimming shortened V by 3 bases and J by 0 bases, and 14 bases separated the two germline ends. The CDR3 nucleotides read TGTGCCTGGAGAGGAGGTCACTGGTTGAACACTGAAGCTTTCTTT. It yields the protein CAWRGGHWLNTEAFF.

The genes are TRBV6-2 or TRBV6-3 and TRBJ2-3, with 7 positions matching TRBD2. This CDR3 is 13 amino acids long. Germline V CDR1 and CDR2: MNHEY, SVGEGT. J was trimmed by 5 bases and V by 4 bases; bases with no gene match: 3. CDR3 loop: CASSSTSVDTQYF. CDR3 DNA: TGTGCCAGCAGTTCTACTAGCGTAGATACGCAGTATTTT.

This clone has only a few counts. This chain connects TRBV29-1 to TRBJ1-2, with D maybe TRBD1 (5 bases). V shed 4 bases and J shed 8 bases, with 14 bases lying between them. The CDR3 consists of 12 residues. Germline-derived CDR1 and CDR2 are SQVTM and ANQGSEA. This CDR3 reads CSVVGGMSGYTF. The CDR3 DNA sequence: TGCAGCGTTGTTGGGGGGATGAGCGGCTACACCTTC.

The CDR3 loop reads CASSPRLANTGELFF. CDR3 coding DNA: TGTGCCAGCAGCCCGCGACTAGCGAACACCGGGGAGCTGTTTTTT. This sequence joins TRBV7-8 and TRBJ2-2; D may be TRBD2 (6 bases). The V gene's germline CDR1 is SGHVS and CDR2 FQNEAQ. V was clipped by 5 bases and J by 0 bases, with 10 bases between them. The CDR3 spans 15 residues.

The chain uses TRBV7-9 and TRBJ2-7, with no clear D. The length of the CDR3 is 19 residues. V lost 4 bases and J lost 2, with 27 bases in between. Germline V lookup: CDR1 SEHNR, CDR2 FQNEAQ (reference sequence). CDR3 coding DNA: TGTGCCAGCAGCTCCCCTTTGAAGACATCAAATTTACCCACCTACGAGCAGTACTTC. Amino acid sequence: CASSSPLKTSNLPTYEQYF.